This T cell receptor beta chain emerged from a study of control samples from healthy donors and cancer patients. Only one count was recorded for this clone. Profiling relied on immunoSEQ multiplex PCR, and the TCRdb table lists in-frame clones only, not all of them. The sample records 7,000 to 8,500 clones, under 90% being singletons. In germline, CDR1 is SGDLS, CDR2 YYNGEE. The CDR3 contains 16 residues. The ends lost 3 bases at V and 2 bases at J; junction bases unmatched: 11. This clonotype was obtained from a man between 65 and 85 years old with lung cancer. The specimen sequenced was PBMCs. The chain employs TRBV9 and TRBJ2-7, with 7 nucleotides matching TRBD2. As DNA, the CDR3 is TGTGCCAGCAGCGGCGTGGGGGGGGACCAGACCTACGAGCAGTACTTC. Translation: CASSGVGGDQTYEQYF.